A single sample is the source of the 12 T cell receptor beta chains below, sequenced in a study of beta chain features in type 1 diabetes. Every bit of the isolated RNA underwent reverse transcription, so sequencing read expressed TCRB transcripts. The table came from immunoSEQ multiplex PCR; TCRdb's copy has only in-frame clones and leaves some out. Among under 400,000 clones listed, around an eighth were seen once. The sequencing input was naive CD4+ T cells from blood. The receptor set was obtained from a man aged 18-30 years in good health.

The chain joins TRBV7-9 to TRBJ2-7; 8 bases line up with TRBD1. Germline CDR1 and CDR2: SEHNR and FQNEAQ (reference sequence). The CDR3 extends over 15 amino acids. The V segment lost 5 bases and the J segment 1 base; nucleotides outside the gene matches: 7. This CDR3 reads CASSQQGAGSYEQYF. The CDR3 region has the DNA TGTGCCAGCAGCCAGCAGGGGGCAGGATCCTACGAGCAGTACTTC.

There are a few counts of this clone. The chain combines TRBV18 with TRBJ2-1, with unresolved D. With 4 bases removed from V and 8 bases from J, the gap between germline ends came to 9 bases. Looked up from germline, CDR1 is KGHSH and CDR2 is LQKENI. The CDR3 covers 12 residues. CDR3 sequence (DNA): TGTGCCAGCTCACAAGCTAGAGATGAGCAGTTCTTC. Its translation: CASSQARDEQFF.

The chain couples TRBV4-3 to TRBJ2-3; D unresolved. Trimming cost V 0 bases and J 4 bases, with 11 bases left between them. The germline CDR1 and CDR2 sequences are LGHNA and YSLEER. The CDR3 length is 15 residues. The CDR3 nucleotides read TGCGCCAGCAGCCAAGATACCCAGCGCGCAGATACGCAGTATTTT. It is translated as CASSQDTQRADTQYF.

In this sample, this clone turned up a few times. The chain has TRBV7-2 and TRBJ1-2; D might be TRBD1 (6 bases). CDR1 and CDR2 from the germline V gene are SGHTA and FQGNSA. This CDR3 has 14 amino acids. Deletions cut 1 base from V and 4 bases from J, with 10 bases between. The CDR3 bases are TGTGCCAGCAGCTTAGTGGGGGCAGCCTATGGCTACACCTTC. Amino acids: CASSLVGAAYGYTF.

The chain combines TRBV30 with TRBJ2-7; tentatively, D is TRBD2 (6 bases). CDR3 length equals 13 residues. Germline assignment: CDR1 GTSNPN and CDR2 SVGIG (reference sequence). V dropped 8 bases and J dropped 3 bases, with 17 bases sitting between them. The CDR3 spells CAGWAGLLYEQYF. Written as DNA, the CDR3 is TGTGCCGGATGGGCGGGACTCCTCTACGAGCAGTACTTC. The full variable domain, its missing parts supplied by reference TRBV30 and TRBJ2-7, is SQTIHQWPATLVQPVGSPLSLECTVEGTSNPNLYWYRQAAGRGLQLLFYSVGIGQISSEVPQNLSASRPQDRQFILSSKKLLLSDSGFYLCAGWAGLLYEQYFGPGTRLTVT.

V and J are TRBV9 and TRBJ2-6; D gene uncertain. V lost 4 bases to trimming and J lost 3 bases, with 11 bases between them. The length of the CDR3 is 15 residues. Germline CDR1 is SGDLS and CDR2 is YYNGEE. The CDR3 region has the DNA TGTGCCAGCAGCACTTCAGGTGGTGGGGCCAACGTCCTGACTTTC. Protein: CASSTSGGGANVLTF.

This clone came up a few times. This chain uses TRBV28 with TRBJ2-7; 7 positions match TRBD1. Germline V gene sequence: CDR1 MDHEN, CDR2 SYDVKM. This CDR3 is 12 amino acids long. V lost 5 bases and J lost 12; bases outside the gene matches: 10. The CDR3 here is CASSPPDQGVYF. CDR3 nucleotides: TGTGCCAGCAGTCCACCGGATCAGGGGGTGTACTTC.

In this sample, this clone turned up a few times. The rearrangement links TRBV19 to TRBJ2-3; possible D gene TRBD2, 5 bases. Germline loops: CDR1 LNHDA, CDR2 SQIVND (reference sequence). V lost 1 base and J lost 4, with 9 bases in between. This CDR3 has 14 amino acids. CDR3 nucleotides: TGTGCCAGTAGTATAGCTAGCCAGTCAGATACGCAGTATTTT. Protein: CASSIASQSDTQYF.

Remarks on this clone: Distinct nucleotide sequences in the sample also encode this CDR3. The chain joins TRBV5-1 to TRBJ2-5; D uncertain. Germline V CDR1 and CDR2: SGHRS, YFSETQ. The CDR3 spans 14 residues. V lost 0 bases, J lost 2 bases, and 8 bases lay in between. The CDR3 here is CASSLGRLQETQYF. CDR3 DNA sequence: TGCGCCAGCAGCTTGGGCAGATTACAAGAGACCCAGTACTTC.

V usage is TRBV9 and J usage is TRBJ2-2; TRBD2 agrees at 8 bases. This CDR3 is 13 amino acids long. After removal of 6 bases from V and 5 bases from J, the junction contained 3 bases not matched to a gene. Germline V lookup: CDR1 SGDLS, CDR2 YYNGEE. This CDR3 reads CASTPGGTGELFF. As DNA, the CDR3 is TGTGCCAGCACGCCGGGGGGGACCGGGGAGCTGTTTTTT.

This chain joins TRBV19 and TRBJ1-2; no reliable D call. Per germline, CDR1 LNHDA and CDR2 SQIVND (reference sequence). V lost 7 bases and J lost 4, with 16 bases in between. The CDR3 runs 14 residues. The CDR3 here is CASKRGGLGYGYTF. In nucleotides, the CDR3 is TGTGCCAGTAAGCGAGGAGGGTTGGGCTATGGCTACACCTTC.

There are a few counts of this clone. This chain joins TRBV9 and TRBJ2-1, with 7 nucleotides matching TRBD1. This CDR3 has 15 amino acids. The junction had 8 bases not matched to a gene; V was cut back by 4 bases and J by 4 bases. Germline CDR1 is SGDLS and CDR2 is YYNGEE. The CDR3 nucleotides read TGTGCCAGCAGCCTCAGACAGGGCCCGTACAATGAGCAGTTCTTC. Translating it yields CASSLRQGPYNEQFF.